This T cell receptor (beta chain) was sequenced during a study of shared clonotypes between healthy human individuals. Overall study findings and caveats: The study found lower generation probabilities in non-shared clonotypes than in those shared by all four donors. For naive CD4 cells, 4% to 5% of clonotypes were shared across a few donors. Rarefaction gave evidence that sorted-subset sequencing remained incomplete despite large depth.

There are 15 residues in the CDR3. V was pared by 5 bases and J by 4 bases, with 7 bases of the junction left unmatched. Germline V CDR1 and CDR2: MNHEY, SMNVEV (reference sequence). Clones were read by immunoSEQ multiplex PCR, and TCRdb kept only the in-frame ones, dropping some. Of under 130,000 clones in the sample, roughly 70% are singletons; the top ten hold approximately 25%. A remark on this clone: Its antigen is unknown.

Sequencing used memory CD8+ T cells sorted from blood. Subset meaning: CD45RO+ cells pooled with CCR7-negative TemRA cells. The sequence derives from a woman aged 25 to 45 in good health. The chain uses TRBV27 and TRBJ2-5, with TRBD1 matching 10 bases. The CDR3 is CASSIGTGDGETQYF. The CDR3 region has the DNA TGTGCCAGCAGTATCGGGACAGGGGACGGAGAGACCCAGTACTTC.